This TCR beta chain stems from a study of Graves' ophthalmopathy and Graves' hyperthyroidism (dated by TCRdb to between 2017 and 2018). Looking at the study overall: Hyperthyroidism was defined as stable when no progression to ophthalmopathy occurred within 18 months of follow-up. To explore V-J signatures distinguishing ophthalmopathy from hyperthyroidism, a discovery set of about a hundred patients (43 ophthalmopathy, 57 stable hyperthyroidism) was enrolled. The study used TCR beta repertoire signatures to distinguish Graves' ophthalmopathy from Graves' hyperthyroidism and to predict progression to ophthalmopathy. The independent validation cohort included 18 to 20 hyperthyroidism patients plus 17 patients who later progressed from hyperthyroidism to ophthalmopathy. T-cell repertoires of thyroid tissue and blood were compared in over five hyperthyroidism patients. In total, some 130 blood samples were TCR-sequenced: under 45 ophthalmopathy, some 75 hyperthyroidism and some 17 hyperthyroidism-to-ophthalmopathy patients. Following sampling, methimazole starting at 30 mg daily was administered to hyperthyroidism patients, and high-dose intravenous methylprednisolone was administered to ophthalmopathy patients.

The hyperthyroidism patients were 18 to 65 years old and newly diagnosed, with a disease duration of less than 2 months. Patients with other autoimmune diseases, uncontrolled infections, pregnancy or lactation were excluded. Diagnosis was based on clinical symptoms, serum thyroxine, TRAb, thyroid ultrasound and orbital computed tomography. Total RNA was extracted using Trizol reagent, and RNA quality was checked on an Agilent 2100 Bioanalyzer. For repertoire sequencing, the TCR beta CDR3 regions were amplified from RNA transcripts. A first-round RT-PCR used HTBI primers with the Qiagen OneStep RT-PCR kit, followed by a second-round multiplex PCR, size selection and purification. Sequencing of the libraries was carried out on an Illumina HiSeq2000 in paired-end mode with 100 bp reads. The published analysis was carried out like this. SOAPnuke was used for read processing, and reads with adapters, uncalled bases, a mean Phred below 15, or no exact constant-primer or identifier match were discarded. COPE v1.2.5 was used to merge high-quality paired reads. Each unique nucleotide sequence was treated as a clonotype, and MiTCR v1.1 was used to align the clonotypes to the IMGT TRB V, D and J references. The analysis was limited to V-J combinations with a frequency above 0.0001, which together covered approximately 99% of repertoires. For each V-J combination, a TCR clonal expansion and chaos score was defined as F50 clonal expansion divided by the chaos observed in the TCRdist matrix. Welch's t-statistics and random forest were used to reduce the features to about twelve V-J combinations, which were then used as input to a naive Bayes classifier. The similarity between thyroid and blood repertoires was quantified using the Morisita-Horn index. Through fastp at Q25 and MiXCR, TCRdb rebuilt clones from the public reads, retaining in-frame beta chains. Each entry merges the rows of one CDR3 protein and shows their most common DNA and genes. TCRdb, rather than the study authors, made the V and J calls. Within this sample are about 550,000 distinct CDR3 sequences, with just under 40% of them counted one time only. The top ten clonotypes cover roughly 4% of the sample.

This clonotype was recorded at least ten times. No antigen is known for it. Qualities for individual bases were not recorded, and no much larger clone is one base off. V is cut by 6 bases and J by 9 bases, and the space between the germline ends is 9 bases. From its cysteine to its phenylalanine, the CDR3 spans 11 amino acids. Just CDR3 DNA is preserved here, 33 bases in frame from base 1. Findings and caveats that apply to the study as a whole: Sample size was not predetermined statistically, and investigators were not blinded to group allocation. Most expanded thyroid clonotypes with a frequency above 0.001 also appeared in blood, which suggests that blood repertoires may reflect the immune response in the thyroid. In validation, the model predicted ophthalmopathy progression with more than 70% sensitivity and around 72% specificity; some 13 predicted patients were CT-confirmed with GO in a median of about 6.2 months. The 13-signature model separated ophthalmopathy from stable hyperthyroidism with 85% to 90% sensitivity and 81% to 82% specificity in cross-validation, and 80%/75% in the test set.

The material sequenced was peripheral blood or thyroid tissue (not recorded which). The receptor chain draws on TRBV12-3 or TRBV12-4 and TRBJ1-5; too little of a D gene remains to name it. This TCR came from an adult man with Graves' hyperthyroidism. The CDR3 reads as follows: CASSSRGPQHF. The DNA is TGTGCCAGCAGCTCACGGGGGCCCCAGCATTTT.